These T cell receptor beta chains were read from a single sample in a study of T cells in Graves' hyperthyroidism and ophthalmopathy. MiXCR, run by TCRdb on the multiplex PCR reads, gives a single entry per CDR3 protein. The table has roughly 380,000 distinct CDR3 sequences, 15% to 20% seen once. The sample taken for sequencing was blood. These TCRs come from a woman in her thirties or forties with Graves' ophthalmopathy. The CDR3 runs from the conserved cysteine through the conserved F or W. The D gene is left open where the match is weak. Clone size appears in some rows only: once, few, many, or a class for an expanded clone.

CDR3 protein: CASSLVWKETQYF; CDR3 DNA: TGTGCCAGCAGCTTAGTCTGGAAAGAGACCCAGTACTTC; clone size: many; J gene: TRBJ2-5; V gene: TRBV11-2; D gene: NA
CDR3 protein: CASSDQFNEQFF; CDR3 DNA: TGTGCCAGCAGTGATCAGTTCAATGAGCAGTTCTTC; clone size: many; J gene: TRBJ2-1; V gene: TRBV6-1; D gene: NA
CDR3 protein: CASSLDRFSGNTIYF; CDR3 DNA: TGTGCCAGCAGCTTAGATCGGTTCTCTGGAAACACCATATATTTT; clone size: many; J gene: TRBJ1-3; V gene: TRBV11-2; D gene: NA
CDR3 protein: CASSLSANYGYTF; CDR3 DNA: TGTGCCAGCAGTTTGTCGGCAAACTATGGCTACACCTTC; clone size: many; J gene: TRBJ1-2; V gene: TRBV27; D gene: NA
CDR3 protein: CASSFLIMDGANVLTF; CDR3 DNA: TGTGCCAGCAGTTTCCTAATCATGGACGGGGCCAACGTCCTGACTTTC; clone size: many; J gene: TRBJ2-6; V gene: TRBV12-3/TRBV12-4; D gene: NA
CDR3 protein: CASSLKGGPYEQYF; CDR3 DNA: TGTGCCAGCAGCCTTAAAGGCGGGCCCTACGAGCAGTACTTC; clone size: many; J gene: TRBJ2-7; V gene: TRBV12-3/TRBV12-4; D gene: NA
CDR3 protein: CASSFGLQETQYF; CDR3 DNA: TGTGCCAGCAGTTTCGGCCTTCAAGAGACCCAGTACTTC; clone size: many; J gene: TRBJ2-5; V gene: TRBV12-3/TRBV12-4; D gene: NA
CDR3 protein: CASSGTASSYEQYF; CDR3 DNA: TGTGCCAGCAGCGGGACGGCGAGCTCCTACGAGCAGTACTTC; clone size: many; J gene: TRBJ2-7; V gene: TRBV2; D gene: NA
CDR3 protein: CASSLDGELFF; CDR3 DNA: TGTGCCAGCAGCTTGGACGGGGAGCTGTTTTTT; clone size: many; J gene: TRBJ2-2; V gene: TRBV7-2; D gene: NA
CDR3 protein: CASWKPRGRLNTEAFF; CDR3 DNA: TGTGCCAGCTGGAAACCACGGGGGCGTTTGAACACTGAAGCTTTCTTT; clone size: many; J gene: TRBJ1-1; V gene: TRBV28; D gene: NA
CDR3 protein: CASSLGGRGSYEQYF; CDR3 DNA: TGTGCCAGCAGCTTAGGAGGGAGGGGGTCCTACGAGCAGTACTTC; clone size: NA; J gene: TRBJ2-7; V gene: TRBV13; D gene: NA
CDR3 protein: CASSLSPSSTYEQYF; CDR3 DNA: TGTGCCAGCAGCTTATCACCTAGCTCCACCTACGAGCAGTACTTC; clone size: many; J gene: TRBJ2-7; V gene: TRBV7-6; D gene: NA
CDR3 protein: CASRKGSGRGISGANVLTF; CDR3 DNA: TGTGCCAGCAGAAAGGGATCAGGGAGAGGGATCTCTGGGGCCAACGTCCTGACTTTC; clone size: many; J gene: TRBJ2-6; V gene: TRBV2; D gene: NA
CDR3 protein: CASSQVGGSPGYTF; CDR3 DNA: TGCGCCAGCAGCCAAGTGGGGGGGTCCCCTGGCTACACCTTC; clone size: few; J gene: TRBJ1-2; V gene: TRBV4-1; D gene: NA
CDR3 protein: CASNRGTGDLEQYF; CDR3 DNA: TGTGCCAGCAATCGAGGGACAGGGGATTTGGAGCAGTACTTC; clone size: NA; J gene: TRBJ2-7; V gene: TRBV2; D gene: TRBD1
CDR3 protein: CASRGTSGKETQYF; CDR3 DNA: TGTGCCAGCAGGGGGACTAGCGGAAAAGAGACCCAGTACTTC; clone size: many; J gene: TRBJ2-5; V gene: TRBV6-1; D gene: TRBD2
CDR3 protein: CASSEAGGHFNEQYF; CDR3 DNA: TGTGCCAGCAGCGAAGCGGGAGGGCATTTCAACGAGCAGTACTTC; clone size: many; J gene: TRBJ2-7; V gene: TRBV12-3/TRBV12-4; D gene: TRBD2
CDR3 protein: CASAQGGQVPNQPQHF; CDR3 DNA: TGTGCCAGCGCCCAGGGAGGACAAGTGCCCAATCAGCCCCAGCATTTT; clone size: many; J gene: TRBJ1-5; V gene: TRBV27; D gene: NA
CDR3 protein: CSAPDDGGGYTF; CDR3 DNA: TGCAGTGCCCCTGACGATGGTGGCGGCTACACCTTC; clone size: many; J gene: TRBJ1-2; V gene: TRBV20-1; D gene: NA
CDR3 protein: CAMRSVGRNTGELFF; CDR3 DNA: TGTGCCATGAGGAGTGTGGGGCGAAACACCGGGGAGCTGTTTTTT; clone size: many; J gene: TRBJ2-2; V gene: TRBV10-3; D gene: NA
CDR3 protein: CATSEPDRAYEQYF; CDR3 DNA: TGTGCCACCAGTGAGCCAGACAGGGCCTACGAGCAGTACTTC; clone size: NA; J gene: TRBJ2-7; V gene: TRBV24-1; D gene: TRBD1
CDR3 protein: CASSLTRASSYEQYF; CDR3 DNA: TGTGCCAGCAGCCTTACACGGGCAAGCTCCTACGAGCAGTACTTC; clone size: few; J gene: TRBJ2-7; V gene: TRBV7-9; D gene: NA
CDR3 protein: CASSYVAGNYEQYF; CDR3 DNA: TGTGCCAGCAGTTATGTCGCGGGGAACTACGAGCAGTACTTC; clone size: many; J gene: TRBJ2-7; V gene: TRBV6-5; D gene: NA
CDR3 protein: CASSLATSAGANVLTF; CDR3 DNA: TGTGCCAGCAGCCTAGCAACTAGTGCTGGGGCCAACGTCCTGACTTTC; clone size: many; J gene: TRBJ2-6; V gene: TRBV28; D gene: NA